This TCR beta chain appears in the sequencing data of a study of CD8 T cells in Susac syndrome. With random hexamers, about 0.5 to 1 ug RNA was reverse transcribed. TCRdb ran MiXCR on the immunoSEQ multiplex PCR reads and lists one entry per CDR3 protein. The repertoire consists of about 120,000 distinct CDR3 sequences, with 90% to 95% occurring once and the leading ten covering around 0.21%. Germline CDR1 reads GTSNPN; CDR2 reads SVGIG (reference sequence). The CDR3 spans 15 residues. V lost 0 bases, J lost 8 bases, and 8 bases stayed unmatched. The receptor was derived from a human donor with Susac syndrome. The chain uses TRBV30 and TRBJ2-1; 9 positions match TRBD2. The sample comprised CD8+ T cells from PBMCs. The chain's CDR3 is CAWSVGRGGSDEQFF. In DNA, the CDR3 is TGTGCCTGGAGTGTAGGGCGGGGGGGCTCCGATGAGCAGTTCTTC.